A selection of T cell receptor beta chains follows, all from one sample in a study of OX40 agonist ivuxolimab in advanced cancers. This table comes from immunoSEQ multiplex PCR, and its TCRdb copy is limited to in-frame clones, with some not included. The sample holds 45,000 to 65,000 clones; 80% to 90% are singletons and the top ten take roughly 1.8%. Specimen: CD4+ or CD8+ T cells sorted from blood, collected in a trial of the OX40 agonist ivuxolimab. These receptors came from an adult with an advanced solid tumor such as melanoma, head and neck, liver or kidney cancer. Both conserved end residues are part of each CDR3. The D gene is left open where the match is weak. Some rows have no size entry. The others give once, few or many, or a class for an expanded clone.

J gene	D gene	V gene	clone size	CDR3 protein	CDR3 DNA
TRBJ2-5	-	TRBV19	few	CASRQAGETQYF	TGTGCCAGTAGGCAGGCCGGGGAGACCCAGTACTTC
TRBJ2-1	TRBD2	TRBV14	-	CASSQDWAGGGNEQFF	TGTGCCAGCAGCCAAGATTGGGCGGGAGGGGGCAATGAGCAGTTCTTC
TRBJ1-1	-	TRBV28	-	CASSLRGNTEAFF	TGTGCCAGCAGTTTGAGGGGGAACACTGAAGCTTTCTTT
TRBJ1-3	-	TRBV7-2	-	CASSSFSGNTIYF	TGTGCCAGCAGCTCTTTCTCTGGAAACACCATATATTTT
TRBJ2-1	TRBD2	TRBV19	-	CASSRTSGVNNEQFF	TGTGCCAGTAGTAGGACTAGCGGGGTCAACAATGAGCAGTTCTTC
TRBJ2-7	TRBD2	TRBV7-2	-	CASSPQVAGGPGGGF	TGTGCCAGCAGCCCACAGGTCGCGGGAGGGCCGGGGGGTGGCTTC
TRBJ2-7	-	TRBV28	-	CASSHSPGHYEQYF	TGTGCCAGCAGTCACAGTCCCGGACACTACGAGCAGTACTTC
TRBJ1-5	-	TRBV2	-	CASRPTVISNQPQHF	TGTGCCAGCAGACCTACAGTGATTAGCAATCAGCCCCAGCATTTT
TRBJ1-4	-	TRBV18	-	CASSPGQREKLFF	TGTGCCAGCTCACCGGGCCAGCGAGAAAAACTGTTTTTT
TRBJ1-1	-	TRBV27	-	CASSNTLLMNTEAFF	TGTGCCAGCAGCAATACTCTATTGATGAACACTGAAGCTTTCTTT
TRBJ1-2	-	TRBV27	-	CASSTRRGGGYTF	TGTGCCAGCAGTACCAGACGGGGAGGAGGCTACACCTTC
TRBJ1-6	-	TRBV5-8	-	CASSLAEGDSPLHF	TGTGCCAGCAGCTTGGCCGAAGGGGATTCACCCCTCCACTTT
TRBJ1-3	-	TRBV5-4	-	CASSTPNSGNTIYF	TGTGCCAGCAGCACCCCTAACTCTGGAAACACCATATATTTT
TRBJ2-7	-	TRBV5-8	-	CASRLSSGRIYEQYF	TGTGCCAGCAGGCTGTCGAGCGGACGAATTTACGAGCAGTACTTC
TRBJ1-6	-	TRBV28	-	CASSLFPGQDNSPLHF	TGTGCCAGCAGTTTATTCCCGGGGCAGGATAATTCACCCCTCCACTTT
TRBJ1-1	TRBD1	TRBV19	-	CASSTGQGKAEAFF	TGTGCCAGTAGTACCGGACAGGGGAAAGCTGAAGCTTTCTTT
TRBJ2-3	-	TRBV6-1	once	CASSPRSPTDTQYF	TGTGCCAGCTCCCCCCGTTCCCCCACAGATACGCAGTATTTT
TRBJ2-1	-	TRBV5-4	-	CASSLRSRGVNNEQFF	TGTGCCAGCAGCTTGAGGAGCAGGGGTGTGAACAATGAGCAGTTCTTC
TRBJ1-5	-	TRBV7-9	-	CASSGDLSNQPQHF	TGTGCCAGCAGCGGGGATTTGAGCAATCAGCCCCAGCATTTT
TRBJ2-4	-	TRBV28	-	CGAGRGKNIQYF	TGTGGAGCAGGGCGGGGCAAAAACATTCAGTACTTC
TRBJ2-3	-	TRBV6-1	once	CASSESKGWLNTQYF	TGTGCCAGCAGTGAATCCAAAGGGTGGTTGAATACGCAGTATTTT
TRBJ1-1	TRBD1	TRBV19	-	CASSARDRGTTEAFF	TGTGCCAGTAGTGCCCGGGACAGGGGTACAACTGAAGCTTTCTTT
TRBJ2-7	-	TRBV28	-	CASSFPRDEQYF	TGTGCCAGCAGTTTCCCCCGCGACGAGCAGTACTTC
TRBJ1-3	-	TRBV29-1	-	CSARDLLSGNTIYF	TGCAGCGCGAGGGACTTACTCTCTGGAAACACCATATATTTT
TRBJ2-1	TRBD2	TRBV2	-	CASSETTSGRATEFF	TGTGCCAGCAGTGAAACCACTAGCGGGAGGGCCACGGAGTTCTTC
TRBJ2-3	TRBD2	TRBV6-1	-	CASRVSGSGRHTQYF	TGTGCCAGCCGGGTGAGTGGTAGCGGGAGACATACGCAGTATTTT
TRBJ1-2	-	TRBV11-3	-	CASSLGLEANYGYTF	TGTGCCAGCAGCTTAGGTTTAGAGGCAAACTATGGCTACACCTTC
TRBJ2-1	TRBD2	TRBV6-1	-	CASSEEGGSSYNEQFF	TGTGCCAGCAGTGAAGAGGGCGGGAGCTCCTACAATGAGCAGTTCTTC
TRBJ1-3	-	TRBV6-6	once	CASSQGTSGNTIYF	TGTGCCAGCAGTCAGGGTACCTCTGGAAACACCATATATTTT
TRBJ1-5	-	TRBV2	once	CASSVGMNQPQHF	TGTGCCAGCAGTGTCGGCATGAATCAGCCCCAGCATTTT
TRBJ2-2	-	TRBV28	-	CASRTAGIGELFF	TGTGCCAGCAGAACCGCAGGGATCGGGGAGCTGTTTTTT
TRBJ2-5	-	TRBV5-1	-	CASSLEWGKGTQYF	TGCGCCAGCAGCTTGGAGTGGGGGAAGGGGACCCAGTACTTC
TRBJ2-1	TRBD2	TRBV18	once	CASSPGRTVAGDEQFF	TGTGCCAGCTCACCAGGACGGACCGTGGCGGGGGATGAGCAGTTCTTC
TRBJ1-2	TRBD1	TRBV30	-	CAWKGTGVSNYGYTF	TGTGCCTGGAAGGGGACAGGCGTTTCTAACTATGGCTACACCTTC
TRBJ2-3	-	TRBV10-1	-	CASSERFADTQYF	TGCGCCAGCAGTGAGCGGTTCGCAGATACGCAGTATTTT
TRBJ2-5	TRBD1	TRBV19	-	CASSRGQQETQYF	TGTGCCAGTAGTAGGGGACAGCAAGAGACCCAGTACTTC
TRBJ2-1	TRBD2	TRBV29-1	-	CSVEEFSLSLAGYNEQFF	TGCAGCGTTGAAGAATTTTCATTATCGCTAGCGGGGTACAATGAGCAGTTCTTC
TRBJ1-1	TRBD1	TRBV11-2	once	CASSPLDRGNTEAFF	TGTGCCAGCAGCCCCTTGGACAGGGGTAACACTGAAGCTTTCTTT
TRBJ2-1	-	TRBV19	-	CASSIWSGWNNEQFF	TGTGCCAGTAGTATATGGAGCGGGTGGAACAATGAGCAGTTCTTC
TRBJ2-7	-	TRBV5-5	-	CASSLSGTVFGFFYEQYF	TGTGCCAGCAGCTTGTCGGGAACCGTCTTTGGGTTTTTCTACGAGCAGTACTTC
TRBJ2-1	-	TRBV5-1	-	CASSLELGPRGTNEQFF	TGCGCCAGCAGCTTGGAACTAGGACCAAGAGGAACCAATGAGCAGTTCTTC
TRBJ1-1	TRBD1	TRBV11-2	-	CASSRDRVTEAFF	TGTGCCAGCAGCCGTGACAGGGTCACTGAAGCTTTCTTT
TRBJ2-3	-	TRBV19	-	CASSRGTDTQYF	TGTGCCAGTAGTCGAGGCACAGATACGCAGTATTTT
TRBJ2-7	-	TRBV5-1	-	CASSLAGDIQYEQYF	TGCGCCAGCAGCTTGGCCGGGGACATTCAATACGAGCAGTACTTC
TRBJ1-1	-	TRBV10-3	-	CAISDRDADEAFF	TGTGCCATCAGTGACCGGGACGCTGACGAAGCTTTCTTT
TRBJ1-2	-	TRBV30	-	CAWSLAGPAYGYTF	TGTGCCTGGAGTTTGGCAGGGCCGGCATATGGCTACACCTTC
TRBJ1-1	-	TRBV30	-	CAWSGAPMNTEAFF	TGTGCCTGGAGTGGGGCCCCGATGAACACTGAAGCTTTCTTT
TRBJ1-3	-	TRBV25-1	-	CASTRGTGNTIYF	TGTGCCAGCACCAGGGGTACTGGAAACACCATATATTTT
TRBJ1-2	-	TRBV29-1	-	CSVISNYGYTF	TGCAGCGTCATTTCAAACTATGGCTACACCTTC
TRBJ1-2	-	TRBV5-6	-	CASSLGFLTRYGYTF	TGTGCCAGCAGCTTGGGATTTCTGACCCGCTATGGCTACACCTTC
TRBJ1-4	-	TRBV15	-	CATSRDLDGEKLFF	TGTGCCACCAGCAGAGATCTGGACGGGGAAAAACTGTTTTTT
TRBJ2-1	TRBD2	TRBV7-9	-	CASSFSGGTMNEQFF	TGTGCCAGCAGCTTTAGCGGGGGAACGATGAATGAGCAGTTCTTC
TRBJ2-1	TRBD1	TRBV11-3	-	CASSPGTGGYNEQFF	TGTGCCAGCAGCCCAGGGACAGGGGGCTACAATGAGCAGTTCTTC
TRBJ2-5	-	TRBV6-1	few	CASSEAGDFRGEAQYF	TGTGCCAGCAGTGAAGCAGGGGACTTTCGGGGTGAGGCCCAGTACTTC
TRBJ2-5	TRBD2	TRBV2	-	CASSPGLAGGNQETQYF	TGTGCCAGCAGCCCGGGACTAGCGGGGGGCAACCAAGAGACCCAGTACTTC
TRBJ1-1	-	TRBV5-1	-	CASSSDSGHKAFF	TGCGCCAGCAGCTCCGACAGTGGTCATAAAGCTTTCTTT
TRBJ2-1	-	TRBV19	-	CAPRQSHNEQFF	TGTGCCCCCAGACAATCCCACAATGAGCAGTTCTTC